What follows are 4 T cell receptor beta chains derived from one specimen sequenced in a study of shared clonotypes between healthy human individuals. Assay used: immunoSEQ multiplex PCR; TCRdb lists only in-frame clones, some missing. In the table there are 1.5 million to 1.9 million clones, roughly 98% of which are singletons. The specimen was naive CD4+ T cells sorted from blood. The subset denotes: CD45RA+ positively selected. The receptor set was obtained from a man aged 25 to 40 in good health.

The J gene is TRBJ2-7, the V gene TRBV1; the table's D call, TRBD2, was not checked against the DNA. TRBV1 constitutes a pseudogene. The CDR3 length is 15 residues. The CDR3, as DNA: TGCACCAGCAGCCAAGTTCTAGCGGACTCCTACGAGCAGTACTTC. Protein: CTSSQVLADSYEQYF.

The chain joins TRBV19 to TRBJ2-7; 12 bases map to TRBD2. V shed 2 bases, J shed 6 bases, and the junction held 5 bases outside the gene matches. This CDR3 spans 15 amino acids. The germline V gene encodes CDR1 LNHDA and CDR2 SQIVND (reference sequence). CDR3 coding DNA: TGTGCCAGTAGTATAAGTCTAGCGGGAGGGTTCGAGCAGTACTTC. Residues: CASSISLAGGFEQYF.

As regards this clone: Mismatch with germline at one junction end may stem from a read error. The chain is built from TRBV19 and TRBJ1-1; D not resolved. In germline, CDR1 is LNHDA, CDR2 SQIVND (reference sequence). The CDR3 is made up of 14 amino acids. The DNA of the CDR3 is TGTGCCAGTAGTTTAGACCCCCGGCACACTGAAGCTTTCTTT. It specifies CASSLDPRHTEAFF.

Points on this clone: Other nucleotide sequences in the sample specify the same CDR3. The rearrangement uses TRBV5-1 and TRBJ2-5; D remains ambiguous. The germline V gene encodes CDR1 SGHRS and CDR2 YFSETQ. Trimming stripped 0 bases from V and 5 bases from J, with 5 bases between. This CDR3 has 12 amino acids. In DNA, the CDR3 is TGCGCCAGCAGCTTGGGACTCGAGACCCAGTACTTC. Protein product: CASSLGLETQYF.